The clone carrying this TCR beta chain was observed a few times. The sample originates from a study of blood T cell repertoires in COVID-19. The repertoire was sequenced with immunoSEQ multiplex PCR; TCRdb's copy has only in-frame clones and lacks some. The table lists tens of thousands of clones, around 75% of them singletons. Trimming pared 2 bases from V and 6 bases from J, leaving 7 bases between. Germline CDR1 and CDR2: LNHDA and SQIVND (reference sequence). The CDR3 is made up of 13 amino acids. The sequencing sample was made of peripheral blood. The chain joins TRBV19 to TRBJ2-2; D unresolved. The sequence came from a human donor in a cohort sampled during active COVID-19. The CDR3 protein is CASSIKHPGELFF. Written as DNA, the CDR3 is TGTGCCAGTAGTATAAAGCACCCCGGGGAGCTGTTTTTT.